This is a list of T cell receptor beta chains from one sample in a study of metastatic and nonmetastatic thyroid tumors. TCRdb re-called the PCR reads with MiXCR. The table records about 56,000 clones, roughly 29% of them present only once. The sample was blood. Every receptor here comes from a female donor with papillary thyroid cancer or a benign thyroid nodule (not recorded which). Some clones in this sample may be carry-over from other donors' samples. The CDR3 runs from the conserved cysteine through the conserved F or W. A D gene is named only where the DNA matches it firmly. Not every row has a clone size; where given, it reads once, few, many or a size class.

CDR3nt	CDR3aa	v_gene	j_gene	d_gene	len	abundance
TGCGCCAGCAGCCAAGATGCGAGAAGCGGGAGCGGGACCCAGTACTTC	CASSQDARSGSGTQYF	TRBV4-3	TRBJ2-5	TRBD2	16	many
TGCAGTGCTAGAGATCTAGCGGCAAACACCGGGGAGCTGTTTTTT	CSARDLAANTGELFF	TRBV20-1	TRBJ2-2	TRBD2	15	.
TGTGCCAGCAGCTTAGACGCGGGAGGCACAGATACGCAGTATTTT	CASSLDAGGTDTQYF	TRBV11-2	TRBJ2-3	TRBD2	15	.
TGCGCCAGCAGCCACAACCAGGGCGTAAATTCACCCCTCCACTTT	CASSHNQGVNSPLHF	TRBV4-3	TRBJ1-6	.	15	.
TGTGCCAGCAGCGAGGAGACTAGCGGACCCTACGAGCAGTACTTC	CASSEETSGPYEQYF	TRBV6-1	TRBJ2-7	TRBD2	15	.
TGTGCCAGCAGCCAAGAGAGGATCGGCTACACCTTC	CASSQERIGYTF	TRBV3-1	TRBJ1-2	.	12	.
TGTGCCAGCAGACTAGCGGGAGAGGGCAATGAGCAGTTCTTC	CASRLAGEGNEQFF	TRBV27	TRBJ2-1	TRBD2	14	.
TGTGCCAGCAGTAACAGGGTTGCTGGCTACACCTTC	CASSNRVAGYTF	TRBV2	TRBJ1-2	.	12	.
TGTGCCAGCAGTTTAGCGGCGGGGTTAAACACCTTC	CASSLAAGLNTF	TRBV12-3/TRBV12-4	TRBJ1-2	.	12	few
TGTGCCAGCAGTGAAGCCCACTCCTACGAGCAGTACTTC	CASSEAHSYEQYF	TRBV6-1	TRBJ2-7	.	13	.
TGTGCCAGCAGAACACCGTACAATGAGCAGTTCTTC	CASRTPYNEQFF	TRBV6-1	TRBJ2-1	.	12	.
TGCAGTGCTAGAGATGTGCTAGTTGGGGAGCAGTTCTTC	CSARDVLVGEQFF	TRBV20-1	TRBJ2-1	.	13	once
TGCAGTGCACAGACAGTCATCTCTGGAAACACCATATATTTT	CSAQTVISGNTIYF	TRBV20-1	TRBJ1-3	.	14	.
TGTGCCAGCAGCTTTCCCGGAGCCGCGGGGAGAGATACGCAGTATTTT	CASSFPGAAGRDTQYF	TRBV5-4	TRBJ2-3	.	16	.
TGTGCCAGCAGGGGGGGGTCGAGCACAGATACGCAGTATTTT	CASRGGSSTDTQYF	TRBV2	TRBJ2-3	TRBD2	14	.
TGCAGCGTTGAAGCTAGATATAACACAGAGACCCAGTACTTC	CSVEARYNTETQYF	TRBV29-1	TRBJ2-5	.	14	many
TGCAGTGCGGACGTCCCCAATTTCTCCTACAATGAGCAGTTCTTC	CSADVPNFSYNEQFF	TRBV20-1	TRBJ2-1	.	15	.
TGTGCCAGCAGCCCCGGGACAGGGGAGATCGAGCAGTACTTC	CASSPGTGEIEQYF	TRBV7-9	TRBJ2-7	TRBD1	14	.
TGTGCCAGCAACCGGGACAGGGGGCTTCAGCCCCAGCATTTT	CASNRDRGLQPQHF	TRBV6-1	TRBJ1-5	TRBD1	14	medium-sized
TGTGCCAGCAGTTCGACCGTCGCGGGGACACCCCTCCACTTT	CASSSTVAGTPLHF	TRBV12-3/TRBV12-4	TRBJ1-6	.	14	.
TGCAGTGCTAGAGAGGACAGGGGCTACACCTTC	CSAREDRGYTF	TRBV20-1	TRBJ1-2	TRBD1	11	.
TGTGCCAGCAGCCCTGCTAGCGGGAGGCGTAATGAGCAGTTCTTC	CASSPASGRRNEQFF	TRBV12-3/TRBV12-4	TRBJ2-1	TRBD2	15	once
TGTGCCAGCAGCGGTCGCTCTAGCGGGTTTAGCAATGAGCAGTTCTTC	CASSGRSSGFSNEQFF	TRBV11-2	TRBJ2-1	TRBD2	16	.
TGCGCCAGCAGCTCCACGGCAGGGGGAGGGTACAATGAGCAGTTCTTC	CASSSTAGGGYNEQFF	TRBV5-1	TRBJ2-1	.	16	.
TGTGCCAGTAGTAGCGGGGGGGCGGACATTCAGTACTTC	CASSSGGADIQYF	TRBV19	TRBJ2-4	TRBD2	13	.
TGTGCCAGTAGTTCTTCCACCGGGACAGGGAACACTGAAGCTTTCTTT	CASSSSTGTGNTEAFF	TRBV19	TRBJ1-1	TRBD1	16	many